This TCR beta chain originates from a study of T cells in Graves' hyperthyroidism and ophthalmopathy. Study observations and caveats: Onset of ophthalmopathy came a median approximately 6.9 months after the model predicted it.

Exclusions: uncontrolled infection, other autoimmune disease, pregnancy, lactation. The authors took PBMCs from about 9.5 ml fresh peripheral blood. Germline assignment: CDR1 SGDLS and CDR2 YYNGEE. Trimming removed 4 bases from V and 1 base from J, with 14 bases in between. The CDR3 sequence is 15 residues long. TCR beta CDR3 regions were amplified from RNA transcripts. The primer set for the first-round RT-PCR of the TCR CDR3 was HTBI. TCRdb processed the multiplex PCR reads anew with MiXCR; each CDR3 protein has one entry. The table lists approximately 690,000 distinct CDR3 sequences, roughly 15% of them singletons, with about an eighth in the top ten. Many counts were recorded for this clonotype. The antigen is undetermined.

This clonotype was obtained from a woman aged 50 to 60 with Graves' ophthalmopathy. V is TRBV9 and J is TRBJ2-5; a possible D gene is TRBD2 (6 bases). The source material was blood. The CDR3 DNA is TGTGCCAGCAGCCCCGGGAGCAGGGCCCAAGAGACCCAGTACTTC. Its translation is CASSPGSRAQETQYF.